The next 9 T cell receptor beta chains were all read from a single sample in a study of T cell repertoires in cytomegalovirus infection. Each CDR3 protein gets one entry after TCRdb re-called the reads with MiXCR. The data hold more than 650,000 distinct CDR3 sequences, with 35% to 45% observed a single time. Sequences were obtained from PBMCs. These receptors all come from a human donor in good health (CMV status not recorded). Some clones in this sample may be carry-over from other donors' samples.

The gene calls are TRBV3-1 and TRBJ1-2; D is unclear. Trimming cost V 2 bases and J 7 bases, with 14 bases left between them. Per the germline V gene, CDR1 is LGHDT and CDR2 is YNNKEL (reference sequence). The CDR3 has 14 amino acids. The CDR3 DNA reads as TGTGCCAGCAGCCAATACGAGGGCGTGAGTGGCTACACCTTC. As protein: CASSQYEGVSGYTF.

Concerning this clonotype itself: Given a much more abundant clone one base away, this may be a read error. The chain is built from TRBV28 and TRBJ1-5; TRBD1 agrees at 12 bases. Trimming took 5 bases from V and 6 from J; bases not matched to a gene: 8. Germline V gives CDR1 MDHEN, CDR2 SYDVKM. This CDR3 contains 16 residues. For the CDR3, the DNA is TGTGCCAGCAGTCCATCAGGGACAGGGGGCTTTCAGCCCCAGCATTTT. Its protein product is CASSPSGTGGFQPQHF.

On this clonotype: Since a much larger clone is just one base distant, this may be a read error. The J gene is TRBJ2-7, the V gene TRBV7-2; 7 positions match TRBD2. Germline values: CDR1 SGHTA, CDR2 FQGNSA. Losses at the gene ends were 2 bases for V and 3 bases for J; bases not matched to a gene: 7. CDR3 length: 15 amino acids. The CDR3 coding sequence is TGTGCCAGCAGCTTAACACTAGCGTGCCGCTACGAGCAGTACTTC. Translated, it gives CASSLTLACRYEQYF.

CDR3 nucleotides: TGTGCCAGCAGTTACTCTACAGTAACCTCACCCCTCCACTTT. It specifies CASSYSTVTSPLHF. The V call is TRBV6-2 or TRBV6-3, the J call TRBJ1-6, with no clear D. The V gene lost 0 bases and the J gene lost 10 bases, with 10 bases spanning the gap. Germline V lookup: CDR1 MNHEY, CDR2 SVGEGT. The CDR3 totals 14 residues.

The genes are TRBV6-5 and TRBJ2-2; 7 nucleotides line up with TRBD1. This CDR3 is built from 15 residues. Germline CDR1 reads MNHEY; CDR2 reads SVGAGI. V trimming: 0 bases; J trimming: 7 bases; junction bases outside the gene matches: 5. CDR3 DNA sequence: TGTGCCAGCAGTTACTCAGACAGGGCGGACGGGGAGCTGTTTTTT. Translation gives CASSYSDRADGELFF.

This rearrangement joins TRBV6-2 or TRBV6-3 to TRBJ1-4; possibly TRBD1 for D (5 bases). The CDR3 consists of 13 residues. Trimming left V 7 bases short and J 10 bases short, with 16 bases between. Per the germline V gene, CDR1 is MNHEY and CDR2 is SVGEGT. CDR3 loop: CASTQIPGGKLFF. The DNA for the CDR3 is TGTGCCAGCACCCAAATCCCCGGGGGAAAACTGTTTTTT.

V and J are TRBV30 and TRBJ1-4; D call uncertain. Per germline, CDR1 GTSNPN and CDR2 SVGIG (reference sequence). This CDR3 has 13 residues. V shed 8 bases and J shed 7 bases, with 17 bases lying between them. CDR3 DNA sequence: TGTGCCGGAGGACCGGGAACCTCTGAAAAACTGTTTTTT. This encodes CAGGPGTSEKLFF.

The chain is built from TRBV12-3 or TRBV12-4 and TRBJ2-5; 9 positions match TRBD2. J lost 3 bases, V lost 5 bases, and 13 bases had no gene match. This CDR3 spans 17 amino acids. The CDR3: CASSPHGSGGPKETQYF. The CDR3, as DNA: TGTGCCAGCAGTCCCCACGGTAGCGGGGGCCCCAAAGAGACCCAGTACTTC.

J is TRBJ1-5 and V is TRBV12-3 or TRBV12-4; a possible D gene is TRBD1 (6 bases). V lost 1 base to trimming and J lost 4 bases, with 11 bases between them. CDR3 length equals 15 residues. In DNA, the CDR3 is TGTGCCAGCAGTTTAGGTGTGGGGACAAATCAGCCCCAGCATTTT. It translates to CASSLGVGTNQPQHF.